A single sample gave rise to the 25 T cell receptor beta chains below, sequenced in a study of blood T cell repertoires in COVID-19. Only in-frame clones appear in the TCRdb table, and some are missing; sequencing was by immunoSEQ multiplex PCR. The sample gives hundreds of thousands of clones, about nine tenths of which show up once; roughly an eighth is in the top ten. Sequenced: peripheral blood. These receptors all come from a woman aged 45-65 years with COVID-19, enrolled during active disease.

The CDR3 here is CASSLNRVSNIQYF. Written as DNA, the CDR3 is TGTGCCAGCAGCCTTAACAGGGTTAGTAACATTCAGTACTTC. The rearrangement links TRBV3-1 (or the pseudogene TRBV3-2) to TRBJ2-4; tentatively, D is TRBD1 (6 bases). Trimming stripped 4 bases from V and 7 bases from J, with 14 bases between. Germline-derived CDR1 and CDR2 are LGHDT and YNNKEL (reference sequence). CDR3 length: 14 amino acids.

In this sample, this clone turned up a few times. Other nucleotide sequences in the sample specify the same CDR3. V and J are TRBV11-2 and TRBJ2-3; TRBD2 aligns across 8 bases. The CDR3 consists of 14 residues. Trimming cost V 4 bases and J 6 bases; bases outside gene matches: 6. The germline gives CDR1 SGHAT, CDR2 FQNNGV. DNA of the CDR3: TGTGCCAGCAGCTCCGGACTAGCTGGGGATACGCAGTATTTT. It translates to CASSSGLAGDTQYF.

The CDR3 here is CASSQLAEAVRSSYNEQFF. CDR3 coding DNA: TGTGCCAGCTCACAACTTGCAGAGGCAGTCCGGAGCTCCTACAATGAGCAGTTCTTC. V and J are TRBV18 and TRBJ2-1; no definite D call. V lost 4 bases, J lost 0 bases, and 22 bases lay in between. Germline V gene data show CDR1 as KGHSH and CDR2 as LQKENI. This CDR3 has 19 amino acids.

This sequence joins TRBV5-5 and TRBJ2-1; possible D gene TRBD1, 5 bases. Trimming shortened V by 4 bases and J by 9 bases, and 8 bases separated the two germline ends. The CDR3 has 11 residues. Germline V gene lookup returns CDR1 SGHKS and CDR2 YYEKEE (reference sequence). The CDR3 reads CASSQQGEQFF. The CDR3 DNA is TGTGCCAGCAGCCAGCAGGGTGAGCAGTTCTTC.

The rearrangement uses TRBV7-2 and TRBJ2-4; D possibly corresponds to TRBD1 (6 bases). The CDR3 is 15 amino acids. Trimming pared 3 bases from V and 0 bases from J, leaving 9 bases between. Germline V lookup: CDR1 SGHTA, CDR2 FQGNSA. In nucleotides, the CDR3 is TGTGCCAGCAGCTTTACAGGGCTAGCCAAAAACATTCAGTACTTC. Encoded protein: CASSFTGLAKNIQYF.

The chain combines TRBV6-5 with TRBJ1-1; 7 bases fit TRBD1. The CDR3 is 14 residues long. Germline CDR1 MNHEY, CDR2 SVGAGI. The V gene end was trimmed by 7 bases and the J gene end by 5 bases; junction bases not matched to a gene: 10. As DNA, the CDR3 is TGTGCCAGCACCTTTACAGGGGCCAGGACTGAAGCTTTCTTT. Its protein is CASTFTGARTEAFF.

The chain links TRBV29-1 to TRBJ1-4; 9 positions match TRBD1. J was trimmed by 4 bases and V by 4 bases; bases with no gene match: 1. Germline V lookup: CDR1 SQVTM, CDR2 ANQGSEA. The CDR3 sequence is 13 residues long. CDR3 sequence (DNA): TGCAGCGTTGTGGGACAGGGTAATGAAAAACTGTTTTTT. It specifies CSVVGQGNEKLFF.

This chain links TRBV5-4 with TRBJ1-6; maybe TRBD1 (5 bases). Per germline, CDR1 SGHNT and CDR2 YYREEE (reference sequence). This CDR3 region has 18 residues. V was cut by 0 bases and J by 5 bases, with 18 bases left in between. CDR3 region: CASSLGAQLSRDNSPLHF. CDR3 DNA sequence: TGTGCCAGCAGCTTGGGGGCCCAGCTGTCCAGGGATAATTCACCCCTCCACTTT.

The chain recombines TRBV11-3 with TRBJ2-1; possible D gene TRBD1, 6 bases. The germline V and J ends were trimmed by 5 bases and 5 bases, with 13 bases remaining between them. Germline V gene sequence: CDR1 SGHNT, CDR2 YENEEA. The CDR3 extends over 14 amino acids. The CDR3 DNA follows: TGTGCCAGCAGCCCCGGGACAATCAACAATGAGCAGTTCTTC. This gives the protein CASSPGTINNEQFF.

The rearrangement joins TRBV5-8 to TRBJ1-1; 7 bases line up with TRBD1. CDR1 is SGHTS, CDR2 YDEGEE, per germline. The CDR3 loop spans 16 amino acids. Germline trimming cut 2 bases from V and 5 bases from J; bases unmatched to any gene: 12. The CDR3 region has the DNA TGTGCCAGCAGCTTCGAAGACAGGGACCATCTAACTGAAGCTTTCTTT. Its translation: CASSFEDRDHLTEAFF.

The V call is TRBV7-2, the J call TRBJ1-6; D ambiguous. Germline V lookup: CDR1 SGHTA, CDR2 FQGNSA. CDR3 length equals 14 residues. The V end was cut by 0 bases, the J end by 12 bases, with 12 bases between. CDR3 loop: CASSLAPLAGPLHF. In DNA form, the CDR3 reads TGTGCCAGCAGCTTAGCGCCATTGGCGGGACCCCTCCACTTT. The complete variable domain, with remaining parts taken from reference TRBV7-2 and TRBJ1-6, reads GAGVSQSPSNKVTEKGKDVELRCDPISGHTALYWYRQSLGQGLEFLIYFQGNSAPDKSGLPSDRFSAERTGGSVSTLTIQRTQQEDSAVYLCASSLAPLAGPLHFGNGTRLTVT.

The chain carries TRBV3-1 (or the pseudogene TRBV3-2) and TRBJ2-1; possibly TRBD2 for D (6 bases). Germline V gene lookup returns CDR1 LGHDT and CDR2 YNNKEL (reference sequence). V lost 3 bases to trimming and J lost 7 bases, with 19 bases between them. CDR3 size: 16 residues. CDR3 residues: CASSQLASYGGNEQFF. The CDR3 DNA reads as TGTGCCAGCAGCCAGCTAGCAAGTTATGGGGGGAATGAGCAGTTCTTC.

This sequence joins TRBV18 and TRBJ2-1; 9 nucleotides match TRBD2. From germline, CDR1 is KGHSH and CDR2 LQKENI. The J segment lost 6 bases and the V segment lost 1 base, leaving 13 bases of the junction unmatched. The length of the CDR3 is 18 residues. CDR3 sequence reads: CASSPRSLAGLLVNEQFF. CDR3 nucleotide sequence: TGTGCCAGCTCACCACGCAGTCTAGCGGGGCTCTTGGTCAATGAGCAGTTCTTC.

V usage is TRBV21-1 and J usage is TRBJ2-7; the DNA was not compared with TRBD1, the D call given in the table. TRBV21-1 is termed a pseudogene. The CDR3 is made up of 16 amino acids. The CDR3 reads CASSKGSQGSSYEQYF. The CDR3 nucleotides are TGTGCCAGCAGCAAAGGATCGCAGGGGAGCTCCTACGAGCAGTACTTC.

This clone was seen once. The chain uses TRBV27 and TRBJ2-7, with TRBD1 matching 8 bases. The CDR3 spans 18 residues. Germline CDR1 and CDR2: MNHEY and SMNVEV (reference sequence). Trimming at V came to 5 bases and at J to 3 bases, leaving 18 bases not matched to a gene. Written as DNA, the CDR3 is TGTGCCAGCAGTAGTCCCAGGGGGCCAAACAACCCCGTCTACGAGCAGTACTTC. Amino acids: CASSSPRGPNNPVYEQYF.

This chain uses TRBV3-1 (or the pseudogene TRBV3-2) with TRBJ2-3; a possible D gene is TRBD1 (5 bases). The germline V and J ends were trimmed by 4 bases and 0 bases, with 14 bases remaining between them. Germline CDR1 reads LGHDT; CDR2 reads YNNKEL (reference sequence). The CDR3 consists of 16 residues. The CDR3 region is CASSLVGAGSTDTQYF. The CDR3 nucleotides are TGTGCCAGCAGCCTGGTGGGCGCAGGGAGCACAGATACGCAGTATTTT.

V gene TRBV5-1 combines with J gene TRBJ1-2, with D perhaps TRBD1 (6 bases). The CDR3 is made up of 16 amino acids. V lost 0 bases to trimming and J lost 1 base, with 13 bases between them. Germline V gene lookup returns CDR1 SGHRS and CDR2 YFSETQ. The CDR3 here is CASSLASGAYNYGYTF. In DNA form, the CDR3 reads TGCGCCAGCAGCTTGGCCTCAGGGGCCTATAACTATGGCTACACCTTC.

This clone was observed a handful of times. The V gene is TRBV6-5, the J gene TRBJ1-1, with 7 positions matching TRBD1. The CDR3 spans 13 residues. Germline loops: CDR1 MNHEY, CDR2 SVGAGI. The V and J ends lost 6 bases and 1 base, in that order; junction bases with no gene match: 2. The CDR3, as DNA: TGTGCCAGCAGAAGACAGGGGAACACTGAAGCTTTCTTT. Translation gives CASRRQGNTEAFF.

The chain uses TRBV18 and TRBJ1-1; D may be TRBD1 (5 bases). V lost 3 bases, J lost 0 bases, and 17 bases lay in between. This CDR3 has 17 amino acids. The V gene's germline CDR1 is KGHSH and CDR2 LQKENI. The CDR3: CASSPYPAGLMNTEAFF. As DNA, the CDR3 is TGTGCCAGCTCACCCTACCCCGCAGGGCTAATGAACACTGAAGCTTTCTTT.

The J gene is TRBJ1-4, the V gene TRBV7-2; D gene unclear. Germline V gene data show CDR1 as SGHTA and CDR2 as FQGNSA. CDR3 length equals 14 residues. Trimming left V 1 base short and J 6 bases short, with 9 bases between. Here the CDR3 reads CASSLGGGYEKLFF. The DNA for the CDR3 is TGTGCCAGCAGCTTAGGGGGAGGTTATGAAAAACTGTTTTTT.

This rearrangement joins TRBV6-5 to TRBJ2-7; 9 nucleotides match TRBD1. In germline, CDR1 is MNHEY, CDR2 SVGAGI. This CDR3 has 15 residues. The J segment lost 4 bases and the V segment lost 2 bases, leaving 6 bases of the junction unmatched. CDR3 sequence reads: CASSYRDGTGYEQYF. Written as DNA, the CDR3 is TGTGCCAGCAGTTACAGGGATGGGACAGGGTACGAGCAGTACTTC.

CDR3 region: CASSFMEGRDRERKTQYF. The CDR3 DNA reads as TGTGCCAGCAGTTTTATGGAGGGACGGGACAGGGAAAGGAAGACCCAGTACTTC. The gene calls are TRBV28 and TRBJ2-5, with 9 bases fitting TRBD1. Germline V CDR1 and CDR2: MDHEN, SYDVKM. V lost 3 bases and J lost 6; bases outside the gene matches: 17. This CDR3 has 18 residues.

This chain joins TRBV6-6 and TRBJ1-1, with TRBD1 matching over 9 bases. V gave up 5 bases and J gave up 2 bases; unmatched junction bases: 15. The CDR3 sequence is 18 residues long. Germline values: CDR1 MNHNY, CDR2 SVGAGI (reference sequence). The CDR3 region has the DNA TGTGCCAGCAGTCCCCACCGGGACAGGGTGCGAAGAAACACTGAAGCTTTCTTT. Its protein is CASSPHRDRVRRNTEAFF.

V is TRBV19 and J is TRBJ2-1, with a tentative D call TRBD2 (5 bases). The CDR3 is made up of 14 amino acids. Germline V lookup: CDR1 LNHDA, CDR2 SQIVND (reference sequence). The V gene lost 6 bases and the J gene lost 0 bases, with 9 bases spanning the gap. The CDR3: CASRPGFSYNEQFF. As DNA, the CDR3 is TGTGCCAGTAGGCCGGGATTCTCCTACAATGAGCAGTTCTTC. Using reference TRBV19 and TRBJ2-1 for the parts outside the CDR3, the full variable domain is DGGITQSPKYLFRKEGQNVTLSCEQNLNHDAMYWYRQDPGQGLRLIYYSQIVNDFQKGDIAEGYSVSREKKESFPLTVTSAQKNPTAFYLCASRPGFSYNEQFFGPGTRLTVL.

V is TRBV27 and J is TRBJ2-7; the match to TRBD1 covers 10 bases. Trimming removed 5 bases from V and 12 bases from J; junction bases left unmatched: 13. Germline assignment: CDR1 MNHEY and CDR2 SMNVEV (reference sequence). The CDR3 is 14 amino acids. CDR3 in amino acids: CASSTRDRGLKLYF. CDR3 in DNA: TGTGCCAGCAGTACCCGGGACAGGGGACTCAAGCTGTACTTC.